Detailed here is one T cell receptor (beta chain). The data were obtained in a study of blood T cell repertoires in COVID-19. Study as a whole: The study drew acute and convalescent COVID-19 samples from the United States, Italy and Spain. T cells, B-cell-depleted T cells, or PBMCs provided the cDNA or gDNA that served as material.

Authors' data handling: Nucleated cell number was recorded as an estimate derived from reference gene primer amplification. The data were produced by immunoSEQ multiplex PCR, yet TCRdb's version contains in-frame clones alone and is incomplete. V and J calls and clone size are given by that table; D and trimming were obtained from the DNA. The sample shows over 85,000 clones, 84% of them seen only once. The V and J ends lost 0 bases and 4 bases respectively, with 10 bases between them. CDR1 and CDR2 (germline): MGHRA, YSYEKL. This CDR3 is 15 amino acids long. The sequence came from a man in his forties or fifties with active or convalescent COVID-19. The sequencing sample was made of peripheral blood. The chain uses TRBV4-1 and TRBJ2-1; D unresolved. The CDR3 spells CASSQEGVSYNEQFF. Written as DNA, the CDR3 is TGCGCCAGCAGCCAAGAAGGAGTCTCATACAATGAGCAGTTCTTC.